This T cell receptor beta chain was recorded in a study of blood T cell repertoires in COVID-19. Study as a whole: Spain, Italy and the United States supplied samples that represented acute and convalescent COVID-19.

V was clipped by 8 bases and J by 3 bases, with 13 bases between them. This CDR3 is built from 13 residues. As handled by the study authors: By means of reference gene primer amplification, nucleated cell counts were estimated. Only in-frame clones appear in the TCRdb table, and some are missing; sequencing was by immunoSEQ multiplex PCR. V and J calls and clone size are those listed in that table; D and trimming were worked out from the DNA. The data hold around 60,000 clones, with more than 80% observed a single time. The clonotype originates from a man older than 75 with acute or convalescent COVID-19. The gene calls are TRBV12-3 or TRBV12-4 and TRBJ1-1, with D unclear. What was sequenced was peripheral blood. This chain's CDR3 is CASRQLRDTEAFF. The CDR3 region has the DNA TGTGCCAGCCGCCAGTTGAGGGACACTGAAGCTTTCTTT.